Listed here is a single T cell receptor beta chain. This clone was seen once. What antigen it recognizes has not been identified. No per-base quality is available; no much larger clone lies one base away. The sample originates from a study of blood T cell repertoires in COVID-19 (dated by TCRdb to between 2020 and 2021). Background on the whole study: The collaborator samples originated in the United States, Italy and Spain and spanned the acute and convalescent phases of COVID-19. Samples were obtained from the ongoing ImmuneRACE study (first 160 participants) and from over 1,000 subjects provided by 6 global collaborators. Nearly every sample came with metadata listing a de-identified subject ID, COVID-19 status, age in years and sex. The dataset comprised deeply sampled blood TCRbeta repertoires from subjects exposed to, actively infected with, or recovered from COVID-19. The repertoires were released in a freely available public database intended as a resource for research on the immune response to SARS-CoV-2. The prospective study material was composed of cDNA or gDNA derived from T cells, B-cell-depleted T cells, or PBMCs. Where available, HLA class I and class II types were obtained from metadata supplied by the sample provider rather than from assay-based typing. General study outcomes and caveats: The amount of clinical and demographic metadata varied by source and participant and was provided uncurated.

Spanning cysteine to phenylalanine, the CDR3 consists of 17 amino acids. Solely the CDR3 DNA is kept, with 51 bases framed from the first base. Looking up the germline V gene (reference sequence) yields CDR1 MNHEY and CDR2 SMNVEV. The junction shows trimming of 2 bases on V and 4 bases on J, and the gene matches do not reach 10 bases of it. Each collaborating institution followed its own protocols to collect whole blood in K2EDTA tubes. Collaborator samples were shipped for TCRbeta analysis as frozen whole blood, isolated PBMCs, or DNA extracted from either sample type. The immunoSEQ Assay, a bias-controlled multiplex PCR, was used to amplify TCRbeta CDR3 regions from genomic DNA. The authors' pipeline ran thus. Within the assay, amplification of reference gene primers was used to estimate how many nucleated cells each sample contained. To quantify the absolute abundance of each unique TCRbeta CDR3 rearrangement, sequence reads were collapsed and filtered. For each sample, productive Simpson clonality was calculated by taking the square root of Simpson's diversity index across productive rearrangements. Entries here come from immuneACCESS through TCRdb and include only in-frame sequences with V and J called. Some clones fail to appear in such tables; in the studies checked, an unresolved V gene covers under half of the shortfall, and the cause of the remainder is unknown. For V, J and clone size, that table is used; D and trimming come from the DNA. The sample table contains roughly 150,000 clones; only one count was recorded for over 80% of them. Around 10% of the sample comes from the top ten.

The specimen was peripheral blood. This sequence uses TRBV27 and TRBJ1-1, with 10 bases matching TRBD1. The TCR sequence derives from a woman older than 75 with active or convalescent COVID-19. The CDR3 protein is CASSLRAGGQGGTEAFF. Here is the DNA: TGTGCCAGCAGTTTACGCGCGGGTGGACAGGGGGGCACTGAAGCTTTCTTT.